This T cell receptor beta chain was captured in a study of blood T cells in healthy people across ages. Of note for this clonotype: The junction departs from germline at one end; a sequencing error may be responsible.

With a J-beta primer mix and a sample-barcoded 5' primer, a second PCR ran about 6 to 11 cycles. One entry per CDR3 protein results from TCRdb running MiXCR on the 5' RACE reads. The sample lists about 970,000 distinct CDR3 sequences, 51% seen once, with about a fifth in the top ten. The sample consisted of blood. This receptor was taken from a woman in her fifties or sixties in good health.

CDR3 region: CASGRGTRAPYEQYF. The CDR3 DNA reads as TGCGCCAGCGGGAGAGGGACCCGGGCGCCCTACGAGCAGTACTTC. J is TRBJ2-7 and V is TRBV27; 8 bases line up with TRBD2. The CDR3 runs 15 residues. CDR1 MNHEY and CDR2 SMNVEV come from the germline V gene (reference sequence).